Sequencing of this TCR beta chain was carried out in a study of blood T cell repertoires in COVID-19 (TCRdb year 2020). Regarding the complete study: Samples from collaborators originated in the United States, Italy and Spain and spanned both the acute and convalescent phases of COVID-19. The repertoires were made available in a free public database intended to serve as a resource for research on the immune response to SARS-CoV-2. The samples were drawn from the first 160 participants of the ongoing ImmuneRACE study and from 1,200 or so subjects provided by 6 global collaborators. HLA class I and class II types, where available, came from metadata supplied by the sample provider rather than from assay-based typing. Deeply sampled blood TCRbeta repertoires from subjects exposed to, actively infected with, or recovered from COVID-19 were included in the dataset. A de-identified subject ID, COVID-19 status, age in years and sex were almost always included in the sample metadata. The material from the prospective study consisted of cDNA or gDNA derived from T cells, B-cell-depleted T cells, or PBMCs. Study-wide findings and limitations: Clinical and demographic metadata were provided uncurated, with the amount varying by source and participant.

From the cysteine up to the phenylalanine, the CDR3 has a length of 16 residues. Only CDR3 DNA remains: 48 bases, in frame from the first base. Germline trimming amounts to 6 bases on V and 2 bases on J, with 11 as the count of junction bases outside the gene matches. CDR1 is given as MNHEY and CDR2 as SVGEGT, both from the germline V gene. Remarks on this clone: What antigen it recognizes has not been identified. Base quality data are lacking; no much larger clone is found one base away.

Each collaborating institution followed its own protocols to collect whole blood in K2EDTA tubes. Collaborator samples were shipped for TCRbeta analysis as frozen whole blood, isolated PBMCs, or DNA extracted from either sample type. TCRbeta CDR3 regions were amplified from genomic DNA using the immunoSEQ Assay, a bias-controlled multiplex PCR. The paper's data handling went like this. Within the assay, amplification of reference gene primers was used to estimate how many nucleated cells each sample contained. To quantify the absolute abundance of each unique TCRbeta CDR3 rearrangement, sequence reads were collapsed and filtered. Productive Simpson clonality was computed per sample as the square root of Simpson's diversity index over productive rearrangements. TCRdb carries this immuneACCESS record with in-frame sequences only. Its versions omit some clonotypes, under half of them owing to an unresolved V gene in the studies checked, with the rest unexplained. V, J and clone size reflect that table, while D and trimming were determined from the DNA. This sample is represented by 45,000 or so clones; 87% of them were singletons. Approximately 10% of the sample is in the top ten clones.

The chain joins TRBV6-2 or TRBV6-3 to TRBJ2-7, with 9 middle bases fitting TRBD1. The sequence came from an elderly woman with active COVID-19. Sequencing was performed on peripheral blood. The CDR3 has the sequence CASSPVPGQGPYEQYF. DNA sequence: TGTGCCAGCAGCCCAGTCCCGGGACAGGGTCCCTACGAGCAGTACTTC.